The next 29 T cell receptor beta chains were all read from a single sample in a study of regulatory T cells in long-lasting Graves disease (dated by TCRdb to about 2021). The time point label, read with the paper, signifies: persistent/refractory GD, antithyroid drugs over 5 years with positive TRAb. For both TCR sequencing and RNA sequencing, RNA was extracted from PBMCs using TRIzol. Library preparation used multiplex PCR. TCRdb names Illumina HiSeq 4000 as the instrument used. To build TCR beta libraries, CDR3 regions were amplified by Arm-PCR using iRepertoire HTBI primers. The public reads were run again by TCRdb, first through fastp at Q25 and then through MiXCR, and only productive beta chains were kept. Identical CDR3 protein sequences are pooled into one entry, listed with their most common genes and DNA. Across this sample there are about 290,000 distinct CDR3 sequences, with approximately 20% seen only once. Clones ranked in the top ten supply just over 55% of the sample.

The material sequenced was peripheral blood mononuclear cells (PBMCs), taken when the disease was refractory, from a patient treated with antithyroid drugs. These receptors originate from a female donor with Graves disease.

This clonotype was counted at least ten times. The V call is TRBV28, the J call TRBJ1-2; the D gene is possibly TRBD1 (6 bases). Germline CDR1 reads MDHEN; CDR2 reads SYDVKM. This CDR3 is built from 13 residues. The ends were cut back, 4 bases at V and 7 bases at J, with 13 bases in the middle. CDR3: CASSSQGRSGYTF. The CDR3 nucleotides read TGTGCCAGCAGTTCACAGGGTAGGAGTGGCTACACCTTC.

This clonotype appeared a few times. The chain links TRBV20-1 to TRBJ2-7; 9 bases are shared with TRBD1. Trimming cost V 6 bases and J 5 bases; bases outside gene matches: 11. The CDR3 covers 14 residues. In germline, CDR1 is DFQATT, CDR2 SNEGSKA (reference sequence). The CDR3 coding sequence is TGCAGTGCAACCCTCGGGACAGGGACCGACGAGCAGTACTTC. Its translation is CSATLGTGTDEQYF.

This chain uses TRBV6-1 with TRBJ2-2; 8 bases align to TRBD1. The V gene end was trimmed by 4 bases and the J gene end by 1 base; junction bases not matched to a gene: 2. CDR3 length equals 15 residues. Germline lookup yields CDR1 MNHNS and CDR2 SASEGT. The CDR3 DNA sequence: TGTGCCAGCAGTGGCAGGGGGCGGAACACCGGGGAGCTGTTTTTT. Protein sequence: CASSGRGRNTGELFF.

The rearrangement links TRBV28 to TRBJ2-7; D may be TRBD1 (6 bases). CDR1 and CDR2 from the germline V gene are MDHEN and SYDVKM. V lost 7 bases and J 7 bases, leaving 17 bases between the germline ends. This CDR3 is 13 amino acids long. The CDR3 DNA is TGTGCCAGCATCCTACAACAGGGTCTGGAGCAGTACTTC. Translated, it gives CASILQQGLEQYF.

The chain combines TRBV3-1 with TRBJ1-1; no reliable D call. CDR3 length: 14 amino acids. V shed 4 bases and J shed 1 base, with 10 bases lying between them. Germline V CDR1 and CDR2: LGHDT, YNNKEL (reference sequence). The CDR3 spells CASSLGSTNTEAFF. The CDR3 nucleotides are TGTGCCAGCAGCCTTGGGTCCACGAACACTGAAGCTTTCTTT.

Only a few counts were recorded for this clonotype. The chain has TRBV5-1 and TRBJ2-7; 9 bases are a match to TRBD2. From germline, CDR1 is SGHRS and CDR2 YFSETQ. The CDR3 is made up of 15 amino acids. V lost 4 bases and J lost 5; bases outside the gene matches: 10. The CDR3 DNA sequence: TGCGCCAGCAGCCTGACTAGCGGAGGCGATCACGAGCAGTACTTC. Encoded protein: CASSLTSGGDHEQYF.

This clonotype has more than one count but fewer than ten. The chain combines TRBV18 with TRBJ2-7, with 7 positions matching TRBD1. Germline values: CDR1 KGHSH, CDR2 LQKENI. J was trimmed by 2 bases and V by 3 bases; bases with no gene match: 7. The CDR3 covers 15 residues. The CDR3 loop is CASSPGPGTAYEQYF. Written as DNA, the CDR3 is TGTGCCAGCTCACCGGGCCCCGGGACAGCCTACGAGCAGTACTTC.

This clonotype has at least ten counts. The chain recombines TRBV28 with TRBJ2-7, with TRBD2 identical over 8 bases. The CDR3 totals 15 residues. V shed 3 bases, J shed 1 base, and the junction held 5 bases outside the gene matches. Per the germline V gene, CDR1 is MDHEN and CDR2 is SYDVKM. The CDR3 here is CASSFGGTRSYEQYF. The CDR3 coding sequence is TGTGCCAGCAGTTTCGGGGGGACTAGATCCTACGAGCAGTACTTC.

The table lists this clonotype with many counts. This chain links TRBV28 with TRBJ1-2; 9 bases fit TRBD1. V lost 10 bases and J lost 7; bases outside the gene matches: 19. Germline assignment: CDR1 MDHEN and CDR2 SYDVKM. The CDR3 covers 16 residues. As DNA, the CDR3 is TGTGCCACCCCCTACGATCCTGGACAGGGGAGTGGTGGCTACACCTTC. Translated: CATPYDPGQGSGGYTF.

Turning to this clonotype: A read error may explain this, as a much larger clone is one base away. V is TRBV6-9 and J is TRBJ1-3, with D tentatively TRBD1 (6 bases). Germline V gene lookup returns CDR1 MNHGY and CDR2 SVAAGI. The CDR3 extends over 15 amino acids. This CDR3 is CAGSYTGGQGNTIYF. CDR3 nucleotides: TGTGCCGGCAGTTACACCGGGGGACAAGGAAACACCATATATTTT.

The rearrangement uses TRBV10-1 and TRBJ2-6; D gene uncertain. V shed 2 bases and J shed 4 bases, with 3 bases lying between them. The CDR3 has 13 amino acids. CDR1 is WNHNN, CDR2 SYGVQD, per germline (reference sequence). The CDR3 sequence: CASSEAGANVLTF. The DNA for the CDR3 is TGCGCCAGCAGTGAGGCCGGGGCCAACGTCCTGACTTTC.

This sequence joins TRBV29-1 and TRBJ1-1; possibly TRBD1 for D (5 bases). Deletions cut 3 bases from V and 4 bases from J, with 12 bases between. Germline CDR1 SQVTM, CDR2 ANQGSEA. The CDR3 consists of 13 residues. CDR3 in amino acids: CSVEGREGTEAFF. For the CDR3, the DNA is TGCAGCGTTGAGGGGCGCGAGGGCACTGAAGCTTTCTTT.

This rearrangement joins TRBV29-1 to TRBJ2-3; 11 positions match TRBD2. This CDR3 has 18 amino acids. Germline trimming cut 5 bases from V and 0 bases from J; bases unmatched to any gene: 13. Germline CDR1 SQVTM, CDR2 ANQGSEA. This chain's CDR3 is CSVQGLAGGTESTDTQYF. CDR3 DNA: TGCAGCGTTCAGGGTCTAGCGGGAGGTACCGAGAGCACAGATACGCAGTATTTT.

This clonotype was counted only a few times. The rearrangement links TRBV7-2 to TRBJ1-6; maybe TRBD1 (6 bases). CDR3 size: 16 residues. The ends were cut back, 3 bases at V and 7 bases at J, with 16 bases in the middle. CDR1 is SGHTA, CDR2 FQGNSA, per germline. CDR3 sequence: CASSFMSWGRNSPLHF. The CDR3 DNA is TGTGCCAGCAGCTTCATGTCGTGGGGGCGGAATTCACCCCTCCACTTT.

This clonotype was seen ten or more times. V gene TRBV7-9 combines with J gene TRBJ2-5, with 7 bases identical to TRBD1. J lost 2 bases, V lost 5 bases, and 5 bases had no gene match. Germline V gene lookup returns CDR1 SEHNR and CDR2 FQNEAQ (reference sequence). The CDR3 extends over 14 amino acids. CDR3 sequence: CASSTGQNQETQYF. In DNA, the CDR3 is TGTGCCAGCAGCACGGGACAGAATCAAGAGACCCAGTACTTC.

The table lists this clonotype with a few counts. The chain is built from TRBV7-2 and TRBJ1-6, with D perhaps matching TRBD1 (6 bases). Trimming removed 1 base from V and 8 bases from J, with 15 bases in between. Germline CDR1 and CDR2: SGHTA and FQGNSA. The CDR3 loop spans 16 amino acids. The CDR3 spells CASSLVQGQLHSPLHF. CDR3 DNA: TGTGCCAGCAGCTTAGTGCAGGGGCAGTTACATTCACCCCTCCACTTT.

J is TRBJ1-1 and V is TRBV20-1, with D possibly TRBD1 on 6 matching bases. This CDR3 has 14 amino acids. Germline CDR1 reads DFQATT; CDR2 reads SNEGSKA (reference sequence). V dropped 5 bases and J dropped 2 bases, with 15 bases sitting between them. In nucleotides, the CDR3 is TGCAGTGCTTACTCCGGGACAATTAACACTGAAGCTTTCTTT. Protein: CSAYSGTINTEAFF.

The chain couples TRBV7-9 to TRBJ2-5; a weak D match, TRBD1 (7 bases). Per the germline V gene, CDR1 is SEHNR and CDR2 is FQNEAQ (reference sequence). The CDR3 consists of 17 residues. Trimming pared 5 bases from V and 5 bases from J, leaving 24 bases between. The CDR3 region is CASSMNRGSGLEETQYF. The CDR3 DNA follows: TGTGCCAGCAGCATGAACAGGGGTAGCGGCTTGGAGGAGACCCAGTACTTC.

At least ten counts were recorded for this clonotype. The V gene is TRBV30, the J gene TRBJ1-5; D remains unclear. Germline loops: CDR1 GTSNPN, CDR2 SVGIG (reference sequence). The CDR3 extends over 12 amino acids. V was clipped by 0 bases and J by 6 bases, with 6 bases between them. In DNA, the CDR3 is TGTGCCTGGAGTGTGGAAGGTCAGCCCCAGCATTTT. Its protein product is CAWSVEGQPQHF.

This clonotype was picked up many times. The rearrangement joins TRBV12-3 or TRBV12-4 to TRBJ2-5; D might be TRBD2 (6 bases). Deletions cut 7 bases from V and 1 base from J, with 16 bases between. This CDR3 is 15 amino acids long. The CDR3 loop reads CASITLPGGQETQYF. The DNA of the CDR3 is TGTGCCAGCATCACCCTCCCCGGGGGCCAAGAGACCCAGTACTTC.

This clonotype was detected only a few times. The rearrangement joins TRBV20-1 to TRBJ2-7; D is unresolved. Trimming took 5 bases from V and 3 from J, leaving 17 bases between them. Per the germline V gene, CDR1 is DFQATT and CDR2 is SNEGSKA (reference sequence). The CDR3 is 14 amino acids. This CDR3 is CSAPQYDNGYEQYF. DNA for the CDR3: TGCAGTGCTCCCCAGTATGATAACGGCTACGAGCAGTACTTC.

The V and J genes are TRBV29-1 and TRBJ2-2; D not certain. CDR1 is SQVTM and CDR2 is ANQGSEA in the germline V gene. V lost 5 bases to trimming and J lost 1 base, with 8 bases between them. The CDR3 runs to 13 residues. Here the CDR3 DNA reads TGCAGCGTTCCCACCTTGAACACCGGGGAGCTGTTTTTT. Translated, it gives CSVPTLNTGELFF.

Only a few counts were recorded for this clonotype. The genes are TRBV3-1 and TRBJ2-7, with 10 positions matching TRBD2. V lost 4 bases, J lost 2 bases, and 11 bases stayed unmatched. The germline V gene encodes CDR1 LGHDT and CDR2 YNNKEL (reference sequence). The CDR3 is 17 residues long. CDR3 DNA sequence: TGTGCCAGCAGCCCCGACAGGGCTAGCGGGAGAACCTACGAGCAGTACTTC. It codes for CASSPDRASGRTYEQYF.

The chain recombines TRBV19 with TRBJ2-1; 15 bases align to TRBD2. Germline V gene data show CDR1 as LNHDA and CDR2 as SQIVND (reference sequence). This CDR3 has 14 residues. With V trimmed by 3 bases and J by 9 bases, 0 bases remained unmatched. The CDR3 region is CASSMGLAGGEQFF. CDR3 sequence (DNA): TGTGCCAGTAGTATGGGACTAGCGGGGGGTGAGCAGTTCTTC.

This CDR3 reads CSAAGISNYGYTF. The CDR3 nucleotides read TGCAGTGCCGCAGGTATCTCTAACTATGGCTACACCTTC. The chain carries TRBV20-1 and TRBJ1-2; D unresolved. Germline V gene sequence: CDR1 DFQATT, CDR2 SNEGSKA (reference sequence). This CDR3 region has 13 residues. V was pared by 6 bases and J by 0 bases, with 11 bases between.

This chain links TRBV4-1 with TRBJ1-4; D is unclear. Germline lookup yields CDR1 MGHRA and CDR2 YSYEKL. The CDR3 contains 16 residues. V lost 3 bases, J lost 4 bases, and 15 bases lay in between. CDR3 nucleotide sequence: TGCGCCAGCAGCCAGTTCCAAGGGCAGGTTAATGAAAAACTGTTTTTT. Translation: CASSQFQGQVNEKLFF.

This chain connects TRBV3-1 to TRBJ2-7; 8 positions match TRBD2. V lost 2 bases and J lost 2; bases outside the gene matches: 14. The CDR3 length is 18 residues. Germline loops: CDR1 LGHDT, CDR2 YNNKEL (reference sequence). CDR3: CASSQTTRGGLGAYEQYF. CDR3 nucleotide sequence: TGTGCCAGCAGCCAAACTACACGCGGGGGACTAGGGGCCTACGAGCAGTACTTC.

In this sample, this clonotype turned up many times. V and J are TRBV28 and TRBJ1-5; 9 nucleotides agree with TRBD1. This CDR3 is built from 16 residues. J lost 5 bases, V lost 3 bases, and 8 bases had no gene match. CDR1 MDHEN and CDR2 SYDVKM come from the germline V gene. DNA for the CDR3: TGTGCCAGCAGTTTGCCCGGGGACAGGGCATATCAGCCCCAGCATTTT. It translates to CASSLPGDRAYQPQHF.

This clonotype was detected only a few times. The chain joins TRBV20-1 to TRBJ2-2, with 7 bases fitting TRBD2. Germline trimming cut 1 base from V and 0 bases from J; bases unmatched to any gene: 2. The CDR3 spans 15 residues. Germline assignment: CDR1 DFQATT and CDR2 SNEGSKA (reference sequence). The chain's CDR3 is CSARASGANTGELFF. CDR3 coding DNA: TGCAGTGCTAGAGCTAGCGGAGCGAACACCGGGGAGCTGTTTTTT.